The 3 T cell receptor beta chains presented below share a single source sample, sequenced in a study of PD-1 blockade in classical Hodgkin lymphoma. The time point denotes: cycle 4 day 1 (C4D1), after about 6 weeks of nivolumab. Relapses following autologous stem cell transplantation were seen in all patients, with brentuximab vedotin exposure varying. TCRdb keeps only in-frame clones here, not all; method: immunoSEQ multiplex PCR. The sample includes about 19,000 clones, approximately 73% of them seen just once. Sequencing used peripheral blood mononuclear cells (PBMCs), obtained before the fourth cycle of nivolumab. The source of these receptors is a human donor with classical Hodgkin lymphoma.

This chain connects TRBV27 to TRBJ2-1; TRBD1 matches at 12 bases. There are 20 residues in the CDR3. V lost 1 base to trimming and J lost 1 base; unmatched junction nucleotides: 11. The V gene's germline CDR1 is MNHEY and CDR2 SMNVEV (reference sequence). CDR3 loop: CASSLYPGTGGGRSYNEQFF. The DNA of the CDR3 is TGTGCCAGCAGTTTATACCCCGGGACAGGGGGCGGTCGGTCCTACAATGAGCAGTTCTTC.

Remarks on this clone: Different DNA sequences within this sample yield the same CDR3. This chain links TRBV27 with TRBJ2-2; no definite D call. V lost 3 bases and J 5 bases, leaving 4 bases between the germline ends. CDR1 and CDR2 (germline): MNHEY, SMNVEV (reference sequence). The CDR3 is 12 amino acids. CDR3 loop: CASSLGTGELFF. The CDR3 DNA reads as TGTGCCAGCAGTTTGGGAACCGGGGAGCTGTTTTTT.

The chain uses TRBV7-9 and TRBJ1-1; D ambiguous. CDR1 SEHNR and CDR2 FQNEAQ come from the germline V gene (reference sequence). CDR3 length: 14 amino acids. The ends were cut back, 5 bases at V and 1 base at J, with 11 bases in the middle. In DNA, the CDR3 is TGTGCCAGCAGCCCCCTCCGGGAGAACACTGAAGCTTTCTTT. Protein: CASSPLRENTEAFF.